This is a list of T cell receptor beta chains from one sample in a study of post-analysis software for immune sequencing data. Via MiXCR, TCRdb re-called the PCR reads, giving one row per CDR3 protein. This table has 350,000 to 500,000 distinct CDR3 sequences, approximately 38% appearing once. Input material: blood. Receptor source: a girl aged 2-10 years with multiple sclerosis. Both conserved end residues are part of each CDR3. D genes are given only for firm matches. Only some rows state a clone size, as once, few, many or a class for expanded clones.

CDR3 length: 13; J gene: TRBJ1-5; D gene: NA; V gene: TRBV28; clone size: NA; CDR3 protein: CASRGGGNQPQHF; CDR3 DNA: TGTGCCAGCCGAGGGGGGGGCAATCAGCCCCAGCATTTT
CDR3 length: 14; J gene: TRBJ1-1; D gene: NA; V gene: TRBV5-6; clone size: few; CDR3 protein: CASSLDVGGTEAFF; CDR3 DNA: TGTGCCAGCAGCTTGGATGTTGGGGGAACTGAAGCTTTCTTT
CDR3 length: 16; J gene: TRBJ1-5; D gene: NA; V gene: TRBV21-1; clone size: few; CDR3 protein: CASSAVDGYRNQPQHF; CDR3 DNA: TGTGCCAGCAGCGCCGTAGACGGTTATCGCAATCAGCCCCAGCATTTT
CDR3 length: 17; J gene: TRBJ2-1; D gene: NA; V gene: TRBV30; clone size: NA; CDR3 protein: CAWDTGAGQHYYNEQFF; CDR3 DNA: TGTGCCTGGGATACAGGGGCGGGACAACACTACTACAATGAGCAGTTCTTC
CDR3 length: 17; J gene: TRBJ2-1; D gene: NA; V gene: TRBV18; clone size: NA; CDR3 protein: CASSPLVGSQTYNEQFF; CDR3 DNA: TGTGCCAGCTCACCACTGGTAGGCAGCCAGACCTACAATGAGCAGTTCTTC
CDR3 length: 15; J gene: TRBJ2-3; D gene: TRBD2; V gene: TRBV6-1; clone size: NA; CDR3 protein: CTSTWGLEGTDTQYF; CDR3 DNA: TGTACCAGCACTTGGGGACTAGAGGGCACAGATACGCAGTATTTT
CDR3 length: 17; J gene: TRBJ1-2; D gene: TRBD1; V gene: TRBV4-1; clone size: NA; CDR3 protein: CASSQHGTGDLNYGYTF; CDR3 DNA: TGCGCCAGCAGCCAACACGGGACAGGGGACTTGAACTATGGCTACACCTTC
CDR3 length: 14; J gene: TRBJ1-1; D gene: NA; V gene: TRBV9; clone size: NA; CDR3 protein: CASSRGQMNTEAFF; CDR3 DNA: TGTGCCAGCAGCAGGGGACAAATGAACACTGAAGCTTTCTTT
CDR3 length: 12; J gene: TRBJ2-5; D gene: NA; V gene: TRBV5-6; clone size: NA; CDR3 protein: CASSEPDGTQYF; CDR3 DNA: TGTGCCAGCAGCGAACCGGATGGGACCCAGTACTTC
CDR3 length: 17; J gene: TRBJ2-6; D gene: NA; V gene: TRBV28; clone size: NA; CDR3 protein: CASSDGGGSSGANVLTF; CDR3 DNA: TGTGCCAGCAGTGACGGCGGAGGCAGCTCTGGGGCCAACGTCCTGACTTTC
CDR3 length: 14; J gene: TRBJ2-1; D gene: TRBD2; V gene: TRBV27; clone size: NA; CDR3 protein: CASSLSISGSKQFF; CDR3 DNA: TGTGCCAGCAGTTTATCAATTAGCGGGAGTAAGCAGTTCTTC
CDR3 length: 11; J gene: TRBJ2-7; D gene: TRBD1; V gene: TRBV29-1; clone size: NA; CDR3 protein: CRGNRGYEQYF; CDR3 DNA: TGCAGGGGAAACAGGGGATACGAGCAGTACTTC
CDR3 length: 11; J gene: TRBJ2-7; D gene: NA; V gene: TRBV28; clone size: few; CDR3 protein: CASSLSREQYF; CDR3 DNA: TGTGCCAGCAGCTTGTCCCGGGAGCAGTACTTC
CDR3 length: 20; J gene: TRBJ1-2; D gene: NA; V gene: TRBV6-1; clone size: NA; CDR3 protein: CASSISYVDPRERVGYGYTF; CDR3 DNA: TGTGCCAGCAGTATATCATACGTGGACCCCCGCGAGAGAGTGGGCTATGGCTACACCTTC
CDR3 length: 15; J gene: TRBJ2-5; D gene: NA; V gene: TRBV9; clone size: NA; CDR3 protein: CASSVALAGRETQYF; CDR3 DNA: TGTGCCAGCAGCGTAGCACTAGCTGGGCGGGAGACCCAGTACTTC
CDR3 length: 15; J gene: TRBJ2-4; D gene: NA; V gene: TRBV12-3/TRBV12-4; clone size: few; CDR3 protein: CASSFRSTAKNIQYF; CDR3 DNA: TGTGCCAGCAGTTTCCGCAGCACAGCCAAAAACATTCAGTACTTC
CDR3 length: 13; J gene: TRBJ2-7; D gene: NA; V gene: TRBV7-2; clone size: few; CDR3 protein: CASSSLQEYEQYF; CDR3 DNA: TGTGCCAGCAGTTCGTTACAGGAGTACGAGCAGTACTTC
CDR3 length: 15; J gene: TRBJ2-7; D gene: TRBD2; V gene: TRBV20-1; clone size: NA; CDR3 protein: CSALPGTSGTYEQYF; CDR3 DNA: TGCAGTGCCTTACCAGGGACTAGCGGGACCTACGAGCAGTACTTC
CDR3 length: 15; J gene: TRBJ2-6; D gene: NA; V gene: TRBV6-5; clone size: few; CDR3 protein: CASSYSNSGANVLTF; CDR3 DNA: TGTGCCAGCAGTTACTCGAACTCTGGGGCCAACGTCCTGACTTTC
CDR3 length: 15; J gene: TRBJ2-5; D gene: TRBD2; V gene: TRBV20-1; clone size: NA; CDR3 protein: CSARDGGSLEETQYF; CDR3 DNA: TGCAGTGCTAGAGATGGCGGGAGCCTAGAGGAGACCCAGTACTTC
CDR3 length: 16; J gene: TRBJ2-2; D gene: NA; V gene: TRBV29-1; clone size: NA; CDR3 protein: CSVEMGDKTNTGELFF; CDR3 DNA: TGCAGCGTTGAGATGGGGGACAAGACGAACACCGGGGAGCTGTTTTTT
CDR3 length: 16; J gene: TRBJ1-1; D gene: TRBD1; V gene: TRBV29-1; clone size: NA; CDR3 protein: CSAKGQGALRTTEAFF; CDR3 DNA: TGCAGCGCCAAGGGACAGGGGGCTTTGCGCACAACTGAAGCTTTCTTT
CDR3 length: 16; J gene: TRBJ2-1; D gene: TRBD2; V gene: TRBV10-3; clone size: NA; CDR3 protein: CAVTSGGSSSYNEQFF; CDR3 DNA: TGTGCCGTGACTAGCGGGGGGTCAAGCTCCTACAATGAGCAGTTCTTC
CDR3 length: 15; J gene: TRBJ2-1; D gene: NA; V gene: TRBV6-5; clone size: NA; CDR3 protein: CASSFQGEAFNEQFF; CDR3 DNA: TGTGCCAGCAGTTTTCAGGGAGAGGCCTTCAATGAGCAGTTCTTC
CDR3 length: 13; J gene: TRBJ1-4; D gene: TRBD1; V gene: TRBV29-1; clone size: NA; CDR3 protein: CSVTGVDNEKLFF; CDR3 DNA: TGCAGCGTTACAGGGGTGGATAATGAAAAACTGTTTTTT
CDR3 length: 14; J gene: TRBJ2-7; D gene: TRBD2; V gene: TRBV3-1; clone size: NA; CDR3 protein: CASSLLRGAYEQYF; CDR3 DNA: TGTGCCAGCAGCCTTTTGCGGGGGGCCTACGAGCAGTACTTC
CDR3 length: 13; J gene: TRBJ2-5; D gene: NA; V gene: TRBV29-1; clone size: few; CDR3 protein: CSGEGVGQETQYF; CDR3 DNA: TGCAGCGGAGAGGGAGTCGGCCAAGAGACCCAGTACTTC
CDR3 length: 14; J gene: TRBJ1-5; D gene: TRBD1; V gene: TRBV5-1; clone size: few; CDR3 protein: CASSTGQGDQPQHF; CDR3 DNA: TGCGCCAGCAGCACGGGACAGGGGGATCAGCCCCAGCATTTT
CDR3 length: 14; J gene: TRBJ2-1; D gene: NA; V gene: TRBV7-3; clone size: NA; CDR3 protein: CASSPTTKYNEQFF; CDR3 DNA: TGTGCCAGCAGCCCAACGACTAAATACAATGAGCAGTTCTTC
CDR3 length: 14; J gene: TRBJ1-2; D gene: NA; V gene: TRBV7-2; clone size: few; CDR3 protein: CASSLTSGDYGYTF; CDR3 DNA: TGTGCCAGCAGCCTGACGTCCGGGGACTATGGCTACACCTTC
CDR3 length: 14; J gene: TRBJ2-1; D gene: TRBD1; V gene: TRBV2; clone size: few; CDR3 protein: CASSRQGPADEQFF; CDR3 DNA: TGTGCCAGCAGCCGACAGGGACCCGCGGATGAGCAGTTCTTC
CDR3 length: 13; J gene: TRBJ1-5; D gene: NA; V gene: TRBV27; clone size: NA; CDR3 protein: CASSQGLSQPQHF; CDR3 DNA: TGTGCCAGCAGCCAGGGGTTAAGTCAGCCCCAGCATTTT
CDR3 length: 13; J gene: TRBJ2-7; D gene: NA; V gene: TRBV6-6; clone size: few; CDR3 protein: CASSPLSSYEQYF; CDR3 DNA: TGTGCCAGCTCCCCCTTGTCCTCCTACGAGCAGTACTTC
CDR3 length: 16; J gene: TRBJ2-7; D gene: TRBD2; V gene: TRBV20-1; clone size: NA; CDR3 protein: CSARVVGTRLYNEQYF; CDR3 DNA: TGCAGTGCTAGAGTTGTCGGGACTAGGCTTTACAATGAGCAGTACTTC
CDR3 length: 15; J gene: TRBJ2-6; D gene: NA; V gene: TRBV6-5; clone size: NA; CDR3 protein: CASSRDRSGADVLTF; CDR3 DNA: TGTGCCAGCAGTCGAGACAGGTCCGGGGCCGACGTCCTGACTTTC
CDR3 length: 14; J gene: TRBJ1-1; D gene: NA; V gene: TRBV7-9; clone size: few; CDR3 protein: CASSFGHLNTEAFF; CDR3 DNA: TGTGCCAGCAGTTTTGGACACTTGAACACTGAAGCTTTCTTT
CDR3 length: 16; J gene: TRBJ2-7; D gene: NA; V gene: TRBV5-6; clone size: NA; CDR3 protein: CASSLYGRQISYEQYF; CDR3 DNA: TGTGCCAGCAGCTTGTACGGTCGGCAGATCTCCTACGAGCAGTACTTC
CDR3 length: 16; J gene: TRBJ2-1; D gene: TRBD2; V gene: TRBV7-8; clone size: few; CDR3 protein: CASSLVRLAAGNEQFF; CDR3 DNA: TGTGCCAGCAGCTTAGTGCGGCTAGCGGCAGGCAATGAGCAGTTCTTC
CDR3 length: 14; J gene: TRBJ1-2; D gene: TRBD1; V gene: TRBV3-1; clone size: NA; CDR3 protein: CASSQTGQGWGYTF; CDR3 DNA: TGTGCCAGCAGCCAAACGGGACAGGGCTGGGGCTACACCTTC
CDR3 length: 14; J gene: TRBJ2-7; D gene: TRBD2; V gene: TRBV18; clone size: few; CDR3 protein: CASSPSGREDEQYF; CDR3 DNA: TGTGCCAGCTCACCAAGCGGGAGGGAAGACGAGCAGTACTTC
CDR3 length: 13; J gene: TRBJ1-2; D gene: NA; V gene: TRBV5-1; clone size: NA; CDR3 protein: CASSLASSYGYTF; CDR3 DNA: TGCGCCAGCAGCTTGGCATCTAGCTATGGCTACACCTTC
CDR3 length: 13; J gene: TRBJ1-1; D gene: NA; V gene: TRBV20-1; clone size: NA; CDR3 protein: CSAPTDSNTEAFF; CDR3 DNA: TGCAGTGCTCCAACAGATTCGAACACTGAAGCTTTCTTT